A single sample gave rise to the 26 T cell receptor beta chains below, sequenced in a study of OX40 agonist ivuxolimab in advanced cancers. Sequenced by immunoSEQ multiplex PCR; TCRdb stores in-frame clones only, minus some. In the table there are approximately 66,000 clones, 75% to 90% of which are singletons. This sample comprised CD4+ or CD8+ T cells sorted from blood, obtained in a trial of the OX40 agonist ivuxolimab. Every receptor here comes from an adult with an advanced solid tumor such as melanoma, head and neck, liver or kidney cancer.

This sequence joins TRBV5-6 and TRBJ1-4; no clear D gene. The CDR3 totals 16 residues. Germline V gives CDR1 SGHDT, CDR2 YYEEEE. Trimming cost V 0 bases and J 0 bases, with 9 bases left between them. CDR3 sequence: CASSLADGATNEKLFF. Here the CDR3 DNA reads TGTGCCAGCAGCTTGGCCGACGGGGCAACTAATGAAAAACTGTTTTTT.

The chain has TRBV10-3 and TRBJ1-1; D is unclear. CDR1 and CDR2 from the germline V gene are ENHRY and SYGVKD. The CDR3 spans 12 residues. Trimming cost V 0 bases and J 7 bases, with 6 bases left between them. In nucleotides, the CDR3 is TGTGCCATCAGTGAGTCGACCAGTGAAGCTTTCTTT. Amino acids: CAISESTSEAFF.

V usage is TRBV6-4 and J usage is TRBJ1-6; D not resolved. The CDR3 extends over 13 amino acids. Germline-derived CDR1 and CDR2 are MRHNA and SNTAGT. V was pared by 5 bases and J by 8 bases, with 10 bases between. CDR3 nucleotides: TGTGCCAGCAGTTTGGACCGGGATTCACCCCTCCACTTT. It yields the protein CASSLDRDSPLHF.

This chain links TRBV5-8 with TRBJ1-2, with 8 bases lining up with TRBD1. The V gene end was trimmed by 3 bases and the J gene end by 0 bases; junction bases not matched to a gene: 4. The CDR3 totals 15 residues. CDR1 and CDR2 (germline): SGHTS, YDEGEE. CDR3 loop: CASSSGQVPNYGYTF. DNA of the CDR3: TGTGCCAGCAGCTCGGGACAGGTCCCTAACTATGGCTACACCTTC.

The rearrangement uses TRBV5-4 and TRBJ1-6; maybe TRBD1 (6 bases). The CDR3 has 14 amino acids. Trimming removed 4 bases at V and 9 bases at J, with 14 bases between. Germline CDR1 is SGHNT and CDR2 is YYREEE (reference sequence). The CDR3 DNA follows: TGTGCCAGCAGCAGAGGGGGGAAAGGTTCACCCCTCCACTTT. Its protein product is CASSRGGKGSPLHF.

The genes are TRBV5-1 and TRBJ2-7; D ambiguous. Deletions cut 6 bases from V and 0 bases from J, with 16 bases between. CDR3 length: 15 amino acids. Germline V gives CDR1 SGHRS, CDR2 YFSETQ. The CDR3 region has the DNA TGCGCCAGCAAGTATGGTGGCAGGTACTCCTACGAGCAGTACTTC. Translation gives CASKYGGRYSYEQYF. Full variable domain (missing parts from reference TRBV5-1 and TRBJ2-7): KAGVTQTPRYLIKTRGQQVTLSCSPISGHRSVSWYQQTPGQGLQFLFEYFSETQRNKGNFPGRFSGRQFSNSRSEMNVSTLELGDSALYLCASKYGGRYSYEQYFGPGTRLTVT.

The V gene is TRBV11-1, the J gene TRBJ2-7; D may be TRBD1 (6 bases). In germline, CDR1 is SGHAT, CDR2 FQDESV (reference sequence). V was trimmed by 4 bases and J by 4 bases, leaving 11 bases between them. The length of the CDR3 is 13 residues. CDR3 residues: CASSSGTTYEQYF. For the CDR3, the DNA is TGTGCCAGCAGCTCGGGGACAACATACGAGCAGTACTTC.

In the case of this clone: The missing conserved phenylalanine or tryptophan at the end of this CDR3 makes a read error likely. CDR3 amino acids: CASSLQGWGYTL. The CDR3, as DNA: TGTGCCAGCAGCTTACAGGGTTGGGGCTACACCCTC. The chain uses TRBV7-2 and TRBJ1-2; D might be TRBD1 (5 bases). This CDR3 contains 12 residues. Looked up from germline, CDR1 is SGHTA and CDR2 is FQGNSA. V dropped 2 bases and J dropped 8 bases, with 9 bases sitting between them.

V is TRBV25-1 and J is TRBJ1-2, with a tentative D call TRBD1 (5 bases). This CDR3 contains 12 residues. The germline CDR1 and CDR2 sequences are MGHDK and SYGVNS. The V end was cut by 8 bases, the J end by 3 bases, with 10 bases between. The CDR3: CASSGTDYGYTF. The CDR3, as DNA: TGTGCCAGCTCAGGGACGGACTATGGCTACACCTTC.

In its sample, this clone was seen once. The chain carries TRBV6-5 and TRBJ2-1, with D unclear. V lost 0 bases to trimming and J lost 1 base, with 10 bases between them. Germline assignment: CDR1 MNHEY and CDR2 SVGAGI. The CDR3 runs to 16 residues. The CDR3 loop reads CASSYSLAPSYNEQFF. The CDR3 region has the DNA TGTGCCAGCAGTTACTCGCTGGCCCCTTCCTACAATGAGCAGTTCTTC.

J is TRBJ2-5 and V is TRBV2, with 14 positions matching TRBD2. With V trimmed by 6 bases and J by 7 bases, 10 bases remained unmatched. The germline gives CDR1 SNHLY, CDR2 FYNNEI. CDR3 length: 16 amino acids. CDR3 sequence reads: CASRIRGTSGRGTQYF. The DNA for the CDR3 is TGTGCCAGCAGAATTAGGGGGACTAGCGGGAGAGGGACCCAGTACTTC.

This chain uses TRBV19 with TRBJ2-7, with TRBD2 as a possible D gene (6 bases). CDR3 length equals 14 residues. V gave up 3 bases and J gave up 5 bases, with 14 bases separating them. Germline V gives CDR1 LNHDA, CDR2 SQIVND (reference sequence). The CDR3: CASSMGGKVNEQYF. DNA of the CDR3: TGTGCCAGTAGTATGGGCGGGAAGGTAAACGAGCAGTACTTC.

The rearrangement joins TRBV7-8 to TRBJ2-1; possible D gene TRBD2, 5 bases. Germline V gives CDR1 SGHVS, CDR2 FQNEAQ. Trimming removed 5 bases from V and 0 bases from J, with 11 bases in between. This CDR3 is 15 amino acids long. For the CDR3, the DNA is TGTGCCAGCAGCCGAGCGGTGAGCTCCTACAATGAGCAGTTCTTC. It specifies CASSRAVSSYNEQFF.

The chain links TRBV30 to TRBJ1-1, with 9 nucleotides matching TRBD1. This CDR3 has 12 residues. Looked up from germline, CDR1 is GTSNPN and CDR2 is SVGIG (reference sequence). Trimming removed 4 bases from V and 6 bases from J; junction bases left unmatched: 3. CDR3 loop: CAWKRTGAEAFF. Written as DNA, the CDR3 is TGTGCCTGGAAGCGGACAGGGGCTGAAGCTTTCTTT.

CDR3 nucleotide sequence: TGTGCCAGCAGTCCCCGGGTGTGGGACAGGACTTATCAGCCCCAGCATTTT. Its translation is CASSPRVWDRTYQPQHF. The chain has TRBV28 and TRBJ1-5, with TRBD1 matching over 8 bases. Germline loops: CDR1 MDHEN, CDR2 SYDVKM. Trimming at V came to 5 bases and at J to 5 bases, leaving 14 bases not matched to a gene. This CDR3 region has 17 residues.

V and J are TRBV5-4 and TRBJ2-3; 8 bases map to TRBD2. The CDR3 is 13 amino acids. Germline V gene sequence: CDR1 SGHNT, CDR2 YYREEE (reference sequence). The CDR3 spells CVSGASYTDTQYF. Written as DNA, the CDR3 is TGTGTTAGCGGGGCCTCATACACAGATACGCAGTATTTT.

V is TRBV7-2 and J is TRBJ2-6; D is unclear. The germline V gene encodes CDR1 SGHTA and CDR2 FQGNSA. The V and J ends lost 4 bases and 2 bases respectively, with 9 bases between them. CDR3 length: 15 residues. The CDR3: CASSSDWAGANVLTF. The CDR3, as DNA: TGTGCCAGCAGCTCCGACTGGGCTGGGGCCAACGTCCTGACTTTC.

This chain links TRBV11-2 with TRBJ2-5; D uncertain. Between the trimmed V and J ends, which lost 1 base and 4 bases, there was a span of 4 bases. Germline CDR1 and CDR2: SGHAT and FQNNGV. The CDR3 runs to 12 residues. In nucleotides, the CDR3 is TGTGCCAGCAGCTTAGTCTTAGAGACCCAGTACTTC. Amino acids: CASSLVLETQYF.

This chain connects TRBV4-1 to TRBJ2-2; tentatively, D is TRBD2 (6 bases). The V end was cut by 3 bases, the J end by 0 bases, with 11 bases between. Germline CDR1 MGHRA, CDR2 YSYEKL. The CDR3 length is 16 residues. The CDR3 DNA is TGCGCCAGCAGCCATGGTCCGGGGGCGAACACCGGGGAGCTGTTTTTT. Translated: CASSHGPGANTGELFF.

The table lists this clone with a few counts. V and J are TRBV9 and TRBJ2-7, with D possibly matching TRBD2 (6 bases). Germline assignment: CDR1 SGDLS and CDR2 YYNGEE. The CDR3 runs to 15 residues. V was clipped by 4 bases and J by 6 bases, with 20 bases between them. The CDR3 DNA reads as TGTGCCAGCAGCCCGGGAGCCGTGGTCTCGGGCGAGCAGTACTTC. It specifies CASSPGAVVSGEQYF.

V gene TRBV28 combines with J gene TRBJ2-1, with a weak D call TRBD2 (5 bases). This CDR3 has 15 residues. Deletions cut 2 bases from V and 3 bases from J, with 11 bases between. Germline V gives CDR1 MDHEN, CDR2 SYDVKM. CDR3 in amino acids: CASSLPGINYNEQFF. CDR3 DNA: TGTGCCAGCAGTTTACCCGGGATCAACTACAATGAGCAGTTCTTC.

CDR3 in amino acids: CASSFELVTQYF. The CDR3, as DNA: TGTGCCAGCAGCTTTGAATTAGTGACCCAGTACTTC. The chain combines TRBV5-8 with TRBJ2-5; D is undetermined. Germline lookup yields CDR1 SGHTS and CDR2 YDEGEE. Between the trimmed V and J ends, which lost 2 bases and 7 bases, there was a span of 9 bases. The CDR3 consists of 12 residues.

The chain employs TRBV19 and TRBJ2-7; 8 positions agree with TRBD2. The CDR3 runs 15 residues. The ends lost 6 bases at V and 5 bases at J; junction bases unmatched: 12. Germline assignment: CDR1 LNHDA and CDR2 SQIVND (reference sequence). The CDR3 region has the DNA TGTGCCAGTAGGGGAGGCGCTAGCGGGTTCAACGAGCAGTACTTC. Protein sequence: CASRGGASGFNEQYF.

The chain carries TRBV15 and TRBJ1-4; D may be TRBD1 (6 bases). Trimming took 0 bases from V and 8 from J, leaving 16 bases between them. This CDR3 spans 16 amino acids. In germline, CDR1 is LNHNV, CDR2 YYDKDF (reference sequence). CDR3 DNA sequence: TGTGCCACCAGCAGAGATAGAACAGGGTCGAGGGAAAAACTGTTTTTT. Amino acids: CATSRDRTGSREKLFF.

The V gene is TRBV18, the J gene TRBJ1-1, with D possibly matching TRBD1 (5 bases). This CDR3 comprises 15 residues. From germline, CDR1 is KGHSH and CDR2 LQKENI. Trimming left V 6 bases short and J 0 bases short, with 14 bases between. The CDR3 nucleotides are TGTGCCAGCTCGTCCCGGGACGGCATGAACACTGAAGCTTTCTTT. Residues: CASSSRDGMNTEAFF.

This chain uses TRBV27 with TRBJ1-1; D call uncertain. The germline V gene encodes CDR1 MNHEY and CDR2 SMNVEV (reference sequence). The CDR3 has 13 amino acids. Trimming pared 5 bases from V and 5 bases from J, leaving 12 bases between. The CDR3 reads CASSPGYQTEAFF. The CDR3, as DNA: TGTGCCAGCAGTCCGGGGTACCAAACTGAAGCTTTCTTT.